The 2 T cell receptor beta chains presented below share a single source sample, sequenced in a study of CD8+CD57+ T cells in acquired aplastic anemia (dated by TCRdb to the late 2010s). Sequencing was carried out with an Illumina HiSeq 2000. Genomic DNA served as template for TCR beta VDJ combination and CDR3 sequence profiling. TCRdb trimmed the raw reads at Q25, called clones with MiXCR and kept productive beta chains. When rows share a CDR3 protein, they turn into one entry using the most common DNA and genes. Present in this sample are about 81,000 distinct CDR3 sequences, about half of which were seen just once. 66% of the sample is in the top ten clones. Material: sorted CD4+, CD8+, or CD8+CD57+ T cells (not recorded which) from PBMCs. These receptor sequences come from a human donor in good health, serving as a control.

The chain joins TRBV10-2 to TRBJ2-3, with a tentative D call TRBD1 (6 bases). Germline loops: CDR1 WSHSY, CDR2 SAAADI. The CDR3 runs to 12 residues. Trimming shortened V by 8 bases and J by 11 bases, and 17 bases separated the two germline ends. The CDR3, as DNA: TGCGCCAGCGGTATCCGGGACAATGAGCAGTATTTT. Translation gives CASGIRDNEQYF.

The rearrangement uses TRBV30 and TRBJ1-1; maybe TRBD1 (5 bases). The CDR3 runs 15 residues. Per germline, CDR1 GTSNPN and CDR2 SVGIG (reference sequence). V dropped 0 bases and J dropped 1 base, with 12 bases sitting between them. The CDR3: CAWSVFIQANTEAFF. The CDR3 DNA follows: TGTGCCTGGAGTGTATTTATACAGGCGAACACTGAAGCTTTCTTT.